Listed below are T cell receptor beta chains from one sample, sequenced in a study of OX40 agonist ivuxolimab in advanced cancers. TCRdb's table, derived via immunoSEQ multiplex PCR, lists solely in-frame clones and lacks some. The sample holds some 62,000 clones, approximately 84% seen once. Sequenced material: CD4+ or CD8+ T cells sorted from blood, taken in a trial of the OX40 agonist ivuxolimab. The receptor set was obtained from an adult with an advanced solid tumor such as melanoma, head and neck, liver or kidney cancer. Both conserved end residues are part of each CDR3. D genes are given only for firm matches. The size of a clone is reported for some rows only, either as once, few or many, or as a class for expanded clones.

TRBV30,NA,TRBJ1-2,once,CAWAVLGFEPDAINYGYTF,TGTGCCTGGGCCGTCCTTGGATTTGAGCCCGACGCGATTAACTATGGCTACACCTTC
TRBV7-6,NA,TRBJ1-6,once,CASSLAQGAYNSPLHF,TGTGCCAGCAGCTTAGCGCAGGGTGCCTATAATTCACCCCTCCACTTT
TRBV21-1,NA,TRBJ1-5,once,CASSPDRGRGSNQPQHF,TGTGCCAGCAGCCCCGACAGGGGGCGCGGAAGCAATCAGCCCCAGCATTTT
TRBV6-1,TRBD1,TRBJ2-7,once,CASSDRTGLPYEQYF,TGTGCCAGCAGTGACAGGACAGGGCTTCCTTACGAGCAGTACTTC
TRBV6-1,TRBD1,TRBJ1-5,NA,CASRVGTGRNQPQHF,TGTGCCAGCAGAGTCGGGACAGGGAGGAATCAGCCCCAGCATTTT
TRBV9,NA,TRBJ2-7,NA,CASSVGWTLSYEQYF,TGTGCCAGCAGCGTAGGATGGACATTGTCCTACGAGCAGTACTTC
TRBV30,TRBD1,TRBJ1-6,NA,CAWRGQGNSPLHF,TGTGCCTGGAGGGGACAGGGTAATTCACCCCTCCACTTT
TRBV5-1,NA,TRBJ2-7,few,CASSLAGRLPTYEQYF,TGCGCCAGCAGCTTGGCCGGGCGGTTGCCCACCTACGAGCAGTACTTC
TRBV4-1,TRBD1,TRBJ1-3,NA,CASSRGTGVSRNTIYF,TGCGCCAGCAGCCGAGGGACAGGGGTTTCTAGAAACACCATATATTTT
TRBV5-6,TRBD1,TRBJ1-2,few,CAMSGGDRANYGYTF,TGTGCCATGTCCGGTGGGGACAGGGCTAACTATGGCTACACCTTC
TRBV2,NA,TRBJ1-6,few,CASSESSPLHF,TGTGCCAGCAGTGAAAGTTCACCCCTCCACTTT
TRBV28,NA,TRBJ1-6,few,CASSLRQYNSPLHF,TGTGCCAGCAGTTTAAGACAGTATAATTCACCCCTCCACTTT
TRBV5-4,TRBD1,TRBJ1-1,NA,CASSLGTANTEAFF,TGTGCCAGCAGTCTTGGGACAGCGAACACTGAAGCTTTCTTT
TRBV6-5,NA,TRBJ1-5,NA,CASSYGFDSNQPQHF,TGTGCCAGCAGTTACGGGTTCGATAGCAATCAGCCCCAGCATTTT
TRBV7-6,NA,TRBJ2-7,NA,CASSLIASEQYF,TGTGCCAGCAGCTTAATAGCCAGTGAGCAGTACTTC